This T cell receptor beta chain was recovered during a study of cytomegalovirus exposure and HLA in healthy donors listed by TCRdb under 2017. With regard to the full study: According to a later analysis, the 120 or so validation repertoires were produced on the same platform as the 666 repertoires of the first cohort. The study aimed to test whether signatures of past pathogen exposure could be identified by cataloging public T cell receptors. Besides the first cohort of some 670 subjects, a separate validation cohort made up of 120 different subjects was used. High-throughput TCR immunosequencing, statistical association of individual TCRs with disease status, and machine learning were combined to predict cytomegalovirus infection status. Broader findings and caveats from the paper: Most TCR sequences were seen in very few donors, while some public TCRs were found in many individuals. The classifier was reported to diagnose cytomegalovirus status with high specificity and sensitivity in both the original cohort and the validation cohort. A later analysis found that TCRs clustered in the first cohort also tended to co-occur in the 120 validation repertoires, with 94% of cluster scores above 0. A total of some 180 TCR beta chains were listed by the study as associated with cytomegalovirus. A later analysis had no HLA typing for the validation cohort, so co-occurrence there was scored across all 130 or so repertoires. A few of the identified cytomegalovirus-associated TCR beta chains were confirmed in vitro to be specific for cytomegalovirus antigens. The authors suggested that the approach could potentially be generalized to other disease states and immunological phenotypes.

Library creation used the immunoSEQ multiplex PCR assay. Turning to the authors' computational methods: A statistical classification framework was built to diagnose cytomegalovirus status from the catalog of TCR beta chain sequences. TCRdb obtained this table from immuneACCESS and retained in-frame rearrangements with V and J assigned. These tables miss some clones; where compared with another copy, unresolved V genes account for less than half of the shortfall, and the remainder is unexplained. The V and J calls and clone size were taken over from that table, and D and trimming were inferred from the DNA. Within this sample are 150,000 to 200,000 clones, with roughly 86% of them counted one time only. Approximately 2.6% of the sample belongs to the ten largest clones. V trim: 6 bases; J trim: 4 bases; unmatched bases: 7. CDR1 MNHNS and CDR2 SASEGT were looked up in the germline V gene. The CDR3, cysteine through phenylalanine, is 14 amino acids long. The read is trimmed to its CDR3 DNA, 42 bases read in frame from base 1.

The donors belonged to the validation cohort of 90 to 150 subjects, which was separate from the approximately 610-subject first cohort. About this clone itself: The clone's antigen remains unknown. No base qualities exist here, and no much larger clone lies one base off it.

The chain joins TRBV6-1 to TRBJ2-7, with 9 junctional bases fitting TRBD1. This receptor was taken from a man aged 18-30 years in good health and CMV-seropositive. The source material was PBMCs. The CDR3 region has the sequence CASSAGTGRYEQYF. The DNA reads as follows: TGTGCCAGCAGCGCCGGGACAGGGCGATACGAGCAGTACTTC.